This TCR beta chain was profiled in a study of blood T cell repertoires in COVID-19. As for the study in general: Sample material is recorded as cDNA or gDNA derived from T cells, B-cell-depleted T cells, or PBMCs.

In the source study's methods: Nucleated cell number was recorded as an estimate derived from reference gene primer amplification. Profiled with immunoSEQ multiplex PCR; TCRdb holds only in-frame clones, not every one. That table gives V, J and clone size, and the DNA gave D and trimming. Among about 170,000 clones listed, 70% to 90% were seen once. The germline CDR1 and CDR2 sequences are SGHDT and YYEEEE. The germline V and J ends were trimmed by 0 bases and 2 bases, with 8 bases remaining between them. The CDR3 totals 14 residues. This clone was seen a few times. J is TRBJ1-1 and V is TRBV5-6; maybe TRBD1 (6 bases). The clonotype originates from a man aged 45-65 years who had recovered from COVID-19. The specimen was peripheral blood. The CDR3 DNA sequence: TGTGCCAGCAGCTTGGGACAGGATAACACTGAAGCTTTCTTT. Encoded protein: CASSLGQDNTEAFF.